A single sample gave rise to the 5 T cell receptor beta chains below, sequenced in a study of metastatic and nonmetastatic thyroid tumors. MiXCR was used by TCRdb to re-call the PCR reads. The sample has some 19,000 clones, under 35% seen once. Among the patients, none had received any treatment before thyroid surgery. The sequenced sample consisted of tumor tissue. These receptors all come from a female donor with papillary thyroid cancer or a benign thyroid nodule (not recorded which). Some clones in this sample may be carry-over from other donors' samples.

In DNA, the CDR3 is TGTGCCCCCCGGGCCTACGAGCAGTACTTC. This gives the protein CAPRAYEQYF. The chain carries TRBV6-1 and TRBJ2-7, with D unresolved. CDR1 is MNHNS, CDR2 SASEGT, per germline. The CDR3 consists of 10 residues. The V and J ends lost 11 bases and 2 bases respectively, with 7 bases between them.

The chain recombines TRBV10-2 with TRBJ2-2, with 7 bases identical to TRBD1. The V gene end was trimmed by 5 bases and the J gene end by 3 bases; junction bases not matched to a gene: 3. Germline V gives CDR1 WSHSY, CDR2 SAAADI. The length of the CDR3 is 14 residues. The CDR3 here is CASSTGADTGELFF. The CDR3 DNA sequence: TGCGCCAGCAGTACAGGGGCCGACACCGGGGAGCTGTTTTTT.

This sequence joins TRBV5-1 and TRBJ2-7; unclear D gene. CDR3 size: 16 residues. Germline CDR1 is SGHRS and CDR2 is YFSETQ. V lost 0 bases and J 4 bases, leaving 17 bases between the germline ends. CDR3 sequence: CASSLDMAQKTYEQYF. The DNA for the CDR3 is TGCGCCAGCAGCTTGGACATGGCTCAAAAAACTTACGAGCAGTACTTC.

This clone is medium-sized (0.01 to 0.1%) in the sample. This chain links TRBV12-3 or TRBV12-4 with TRBJ1-3; D gene uncertain. Between the trimmed V and J ends, which lost 4 bases and 0 bases, there was a span of 7 bases. The CDR3 consists of 14 residues. The CDR3 is CASSSGFSGNTIYF. CDR3 bases: TGTGCCAGCAGTTCAGGTTTCTCTGGAAACACCATATATTTT.

The chain uses TRBV12-3 or TRBV12-4 and TRBJ2-1; D is perhaps TRBD1 (5 bases). The CDR3 is 13 residues long. Trimming cost V 2 bases and J 6 bases, with 8 bases left between them. The CDR3 here is CASSLSRANEQFF. The CDR3 DNA reads as TGTGCCAGCAGTTTAAGCAGGGCCAATGAGCAGTTCTTC.